Listed here is a single T cell receptor beta chain. This sample was taken from a study of shared T cell receptors in the human thymus. The germline gives CDR1 SGHAT, CDR2 FQNNGV. V shed 5 bases and J shed 0 bases, with 14 bases lying between them. This CDR3 is built from 16 residues. The data were produced by immunoSEQ multiplex PCR, yet TCRdb's version contains in-frame clones alone and is incomplete. Here the sample spans about 540,000 clones, around 82% being singletons. This sample also belongs to another study, concerning human thymus T cells. That source reports: Resections from corrective heart surgery supplied the thymus tissue. Repertoires sampled from thymus and blood appeared biased in V and J gene usage. Thymic repertoires of unrelated individuals were reported in related research to overlap highly.

The TCR originated in a boy in the first two years of life with a congenital heart defect. The sample taken for sequencing was thymocytes. The chain joins TRBV11-2 to TRBJ2-4; D might be TRBD2 (6 bases). The CDR3, as DNA: TGTGCCAGCAGCGGGGGTAGCGGACTAGCCAAAAACATTCAGTACTTC. This codes for CASSGGSGLAKNIQYF. Together with reference TRBV11-2 and TRBJ2-4, the CDR3 gives the full variable domain: EAGVAQSPRYKIIEKRQSVAFWCNPISGHATLYWYQQILGQGPKLLIQFQNNGVVDDSQLPKDRFSAERLKGVDSTLKIQPAKLEDSAVYLCASSGGSGLAKNIQYFGAGTRLSVL.